The 4 T cell receptor beta chains in this list originate from one sample, sequenced in a study of CD8+ T cells in alopecia areata listed by TCRdb under 2018. Library preparation was by the immunoSEQ multiplex PCR assay. To provide template for TCR sequencing, every sample had RNA extracted and reverse transcribed into cDNA. TCRdb carries this immuneACCESS record with in-frame sequences only. Its versions omit some clonotypes, under half of them owing to an unresolved V gene in the studies checked, with the rest unexplained. The sample counts 1,400 to 1,500 clones, each observed more than once. The ten largest clones take up 35% to 45% of the sample. The source material was lesional skin. The source of these receptors is a C3H/HeJ mouse with alopecia areata. This mouse strain bears the MHC haplotype H2-k.

A word on this clone: Gene labels here are mouse ones. The CDR3 end lies 4 residues beyond the end of the read and is filled in from the germline J gene. V is TRBV19 and J is TRBJ2-5; no clear D gene. The germline V gene encodes CDR1 FNHDT and CDR2 SITEND (reference sequence). This CDR3 region has 9 residues. The CDR3 sequence: CASKDTQYF. CDR3 DNA, as far as it was read: TGTGCCAGCAAGGAC.

About this clone: Just one base apart from a much larger clone, this may be a read error. Germline and genes here are mouse. The CDR3 end falls 4 residues outside the read, so it is completed with the germline J gene. The genes are TRBV13-1 and TRBJ2-3; 7 bases align to TRBD1. The CDR3 spans 12 residues. Germline values: CDR1 NSHNY, CDR2 SYGAGN. The CDR3 protein is CASTHRGETLYF. CDR3 DNA (partial): TGTGCCAGCACGCACAGGGGAGAA.

This clone was counted a few times. Germline and genes: mouse. The CDR3 end falls 4 residues outside the read, so it is completed with the germline J gene. The chain uses TRBV17 and TRBJ1-1, with 11 bases identical to TRBD1. CDR1 is MNHDT and CDR2 is YYDKIL in the germline V gene. CDR3 length: 15 residues. The CDR3 region is CASRDRGRFQLEVFF. CDR3 DNA (partial): TGTGCTAGCAGGGACAGGGGGCGTTTCCAACTA.

This clone turned up a few times. Each gene name is a mouse one. The DNA ends 4 residues before the CDR3 does, and the rest of the CDR3 is filled in from the germline J gene. The chain combines TRBV19 with TRBJ1-1, with 9 bases matching TRBD1. The germline gives CDR1 FNHDT, CDR2 SITEND (reference sequence). This CDR3 region has 12 residues. The CDR3 spells CASGTGCIEVFF. The CDR3 DNA, read in part, is TGTGCCAGCGGGACAGGGTGCATA.